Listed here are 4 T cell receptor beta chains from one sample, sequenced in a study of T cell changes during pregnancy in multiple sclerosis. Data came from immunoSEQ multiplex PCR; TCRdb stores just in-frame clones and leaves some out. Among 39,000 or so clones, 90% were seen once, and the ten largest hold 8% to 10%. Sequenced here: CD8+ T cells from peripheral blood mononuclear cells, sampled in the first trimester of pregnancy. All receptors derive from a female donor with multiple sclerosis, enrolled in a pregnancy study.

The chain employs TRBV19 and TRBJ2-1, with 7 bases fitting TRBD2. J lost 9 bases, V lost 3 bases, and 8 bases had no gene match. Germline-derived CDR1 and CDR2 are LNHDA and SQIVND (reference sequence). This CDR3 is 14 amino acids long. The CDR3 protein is CASSMGGRAGEQFF. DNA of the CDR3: TGTGCCAGTAGTATGGGTGGGAGGGCTGGTGAGCAGTTCTTC.

This CDR3 is CASSSTGLAGPFYNEQFF. In nucleotides, the CDR3 is TGTGCCAGCAGTAGTACGGGACTAGCGGGGCCTTTCTACAATGAGCAGTTCTTC. This chain uses TRBV27 with TRBJ2-1, with 13 bases matching TRBD2. The germline V gene has CDR1 MNHEY and CDR2 SMNVEV (reference sequence). V lost 5 bases to trimming and J lost 3 bases; unmatched junction nucleotides: 10. The CDR3 consists of 18 residues.

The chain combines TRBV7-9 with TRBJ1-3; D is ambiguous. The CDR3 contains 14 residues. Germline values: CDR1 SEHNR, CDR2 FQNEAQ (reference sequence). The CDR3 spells CGSSRGFPGNTIYF. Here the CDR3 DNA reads TGTGGGTCCTCAAGAGGGTTCCCTGGAAACACCATATATTTT.

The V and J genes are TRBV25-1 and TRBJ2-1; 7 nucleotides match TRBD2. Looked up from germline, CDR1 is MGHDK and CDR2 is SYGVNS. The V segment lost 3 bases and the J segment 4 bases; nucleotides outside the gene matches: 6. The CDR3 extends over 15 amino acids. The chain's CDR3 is CASSDPWGGYNEQFF. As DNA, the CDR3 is TGTGCCAGCAGTGACCCGTGGGGGGGGTACAATGAGCAGTTCTTC.